Below are 12 T cell receptor beta chains sequenced from a single sample in a study of control samples from healthy donors and cancer patients. Method: immunoSEQ multiplex PCR; TCRdb's copy keeps in-frame clones and lacks some. The sample consists of some 410,000 clones, approximately 90% of them appearing once. Sample: PBMCs. Source of these receptors: a man aged 35 to 55 with head and neck cancer.

The chain combines TRBV25-1 with TRBJ1-2; maybe TRBD1 (5 bases). The CDR3 spans 14 residues. Germline values: CDR1 MGHDK, CDR2 SYGVNS. The V end lost 10 bases, the J end lost 3 bases, and 18 bases lay between the germline ends. The CDR3 reads CATKWGGEDYGYTF. The CDR3 nucleotides read TGTGCCACCAAGTGGGGGGGGGAGGACTATGGCTACACCTTC.

The chain combines TRBV24-1 with TRBJ1-2, with a possible D match to TRBD1 (6 bases). The CDR3 has 15 residues. Deletions cut 4 bases from V and 7 bases from J, with 18 bases between. Germline V lookup: CDR1 KGHDR, CDR2 SFDVKD. The CDR3 region has the DNA TGTGCCACCAGTGACCCGGACAGTCAAAGGGCTGGCTACACCTTC. Protein product: CATSDPDSQRAGYTF.

Regarding this clone: The sample holds other DNA sequences that translate to the same CDR3. This sequence joins TRBV18 and TRBJ1-1; weak D call: TRBD1 (5 bases). The CDR3 is 13 amino acids. Trimming left V 3 bases short and J 1 base short, with 6 bases between. Germline V gives CDR1 KGHSH, CDR2 LQKENI. As DNA, the CDR3 is TGTGCCAGCTCACCCACAGGGAACACTGAAGCTTTCTTT. Residues: CASSPTGNTEAFF.

The V gene is TRBV9, the J gene TRBJ1-1, with 7 bases identical to TRBD1. Germline values: CDR1 SGDLS, CDR2 YYNGEE. This CDR3 comprises 14 residues. V shed 6 bases, J shed 0 bases, and the junction held 5 bases outside the gene matches. Here the CDR3 DNA reads TGTGCCAGCAACAAACAGGGGTTGAACACTGAAGCTTTCTTT. Amino acids: CASNKQGLNTEAFF. The variable domain in full, with the rest retrieved from reference TRBV9 and TRBJ1-1, is DSGVTQTPKHLITATGQRVTLRCSPRSGDLSVYWYQQSLDQGLQFLIQYYNGEERAKGNILERFSAQQFPDLHSELNLSSLELGDSALYFCASNKQGLNTEAFFGQGTRLTVV.

This rearrangement joins TRBV14 to TRBJ2-2, with TRBD1 as a possible D gene (7 bases). The V end was cut by 0 bases, the J end by 7 bases, with 18 bases between. Per the germline V gene, CDR1 is SGHDN and CDR2 is FVKESK. The CDR3 extends over 17 amino acids. The CDR3 coding sequence is TGTGCCAGCAGCCAAGACCCGGCGGGACAGACGAGCGGGGAGCTGTTTTTT. It encodes CASSQDPAGQTSGELFF.

The chain joins TRBV19 to TRBJ1-3; no clear D gene. Germline lookup yields CDR1 LNHDA and CDR2 SQIVND (reference sequence). The CDR3 covers 12 residues. Trimming cost V 1 base and J 6 bases, with 4 bases left between them. CDR3 sequence: CASSIAENTIYF. CDR3 sequence (DNA): TGTGCCAGTAGTATAGCGGAAAACACCATATATTTT.

J is TRBJ2-3 and V is TRBV7-3, with 7 bases aligning to TRBD2. Per the germline V gene, CDR1 is SGHTA and CDR2 is FQGTGA. The CDR3 has 15 amino acids. The J segment lost 1 base and the V segment lost 3 bases, leaving 4 bases of the junction unmatched. CDR3 sequence (DNA): TGTGCCAGCAGCTTGGGAGCGGGGCGCACAGATACGCAGTATTTT. It is translated as CASSLGAGRTDTQYF.

The V gene is TRBV27, the J gene TRBJ2-5, with unresolved D. The CDR3 is 12 amino acids. The ends were cut back, 4 bases at V and 5 bases at J, with 8 bases in the middle. Looked up from germline, CDR1 is MNHEY and CDR2 is SMNVEV (reference sequence). This CDR3 is CASSYEGETQYF. CDR3 DNA: TGTGCCAGCAGTTACGAAGGGGAGACCCAGTACTTC.

A few counts support this clone. The chain combines TRBV30 with TRBJ1-6; D is uncertain. The CDR3 consists of 13 residues. Germline loops: CDR1 GTSNPN, CDR2 SVGIG (reference sequence). V was trimmed by 5 bases and J by 8 bases, leaving 13 bases between them. The CDR3 spells CAWSREGDSPLHF. The CDR3 region has the DNA TGTGCCTGGTCTAGGGAGGGTGATTCACCCCTCCACTTT.

For the CDR3, the DNA is TGTGCCAGCGGGGGTGTTACAGGGCACTACGAGCAGTACTTC. Translated: CASGGVTGHYEQYF. The rearrangement joins TRBV5-6 to TRBJ2-7; D might be TRBD1 (6 bases). The CDR3 loop spans 14 amino acids. V lost 7 bases to trimming and J lost 3 bases, with 17 bases between them. Germline-derived CDR1 and CDR2 are SGHDT and YYEEEE.

The chain couples TRBV27 to TRBJ1-4, with D possibly matching TRBD1 (5 bases). The ends were cut back, 1 base at V and 4 bases at J, with 10 bases in the middle. Germline CDR1 is MNHEY and CDR2 is SMNVEV (reference sequence). The CDR3 loop spans 15 amino acids. For the CDR3, the DNA is TGTGCCAGCAGTTTATTAGACAGCTATAATGAAAAACTGTTTTTT. This encodes CASSLLDSYNEKLFF.

This chain joins TRBV2 and TRBJ1-2; D remains unclear. The CDR3 consists of 14 residues. V shed 10 bases and J shed 2 bases, with 17 bases lying between them. Germline V lookup: CDR1 SNHLY, CDR2 FYNNEI. The CDR3 DNA reads as TGTGCCACTGAACCGGGAAGCCTAAACTATGGCTACACCTTC. Protein product: CATEPGSLNYGYTF.